The clone carrying this T cell receptor (beta chain) was observed a handful of times. The antigen remains undetermined. V trimming: 4 bases; J trimming: 6 bases; junction bases outside the gene matches: 15. The CDR3 spans 17 residues. Per the germline V gene, CDR1 is SGHDN and CDR2 is FVKESK. This entry is derived from a study of cytomegalovirus exposure and HLA in healthy donors. General study results and limits: A later analysis linked a missense variant in DCLRE1C to the trimming of TCR beta V and J genes.

It was with 60 Vbeta and 13 Jbeta primers that the PCR ran. Sequenced by immunoSEQ multiplex PCR; TCRdb stores in-frame clones only, minus some. Of roughly 180,000 clones in the sample, around 75% were seen once. The sample was PBMCs. The TCR was taken from a female donor in good health and CMV-seronegative. The chain uses TRBV14 and TRBJ2-7; 10 nucleotides line up with TRBD1. The CDR3 bases are TGTGCCAGCAGCCGCGTACGGGCCGGGACAGGGGCGATCGAGCAGTACTTC. This sequence encodes CASSRVRAGTGAIEQYF.